Presented here are 10 T cell receptor beta chains from one specimen sequenced in a study of blood T cell repertoires in COVID-19. Produced via immunoSEQ multiplex PCR; TCRdb's table is partial and in-frame only. There are 88,000 or so clones in the sample; 85% occur only once, and around 4% lies in the top ten. The specimen was peripheral blood. The receptors here all came from a man in his sixties with acute or convalescent COVID-19.

The chain employs TRBV11-3 and TRBJ2-7; TRBD2 is a possible D gene (6 bases). The CDR3 length is 15 residues. V lost 2 bases and J lost 3, with 14 bases in between. Per germline, CDR1 SGHNT and CDR2 YENEEA. The CDR3 spells CASSLLGGIGYEQYF. The CDR3 DNA reads TGTGCCAGCAGCTTACTTGGAGGGATAGGCTACGAGCAGTACTTC.

This clone was found once. V is TRBV27 and J is TRBJ1-1, with TRBD1 matching 10 bases. From germline, CDR1 is MNHEY and CDR2 SMNVEV (reference sequence). The CDR3 sequence is 14 residues long. V shed 7 bases, J shed 5 bases, and the junction held 7 bases outside the gene matches. The CDR3 here is CASKPLDRGTEAFF. In nucleotides, the CDR3 is TGTGCCAGCAAACCTCTGGACAGGGGGACTGAAGCTTTCTTT.

This clone was seen a single time. The chain uses TRBV3-1 (or the pseudogene TRBV3-2) and TRBJ2-7, with 7 nucleotides matching TRBD1. CDR1 is LGHDT, CDR2 YNNKEL, per germline (reference sequence). This CDR3 has 15 residues. With 2 bases clipped from V and 5 bases from J, the junction kept 9 bases outside the gene matches. CDR3 residues: CASSQIGTVSDEQYF. The CDR3 region has the DNA TGTGCCAGCAGCCAAATCGGGACAGTGTCTGACGAGCAGTACTTC.

The rearrangement joins TRBV30 to TRBJ2-3; no reliable D call. V lost 8 bases and J 4 bases, leaving 10 bases between the germline ends. The CDR3 covers 11 residues. The germline CDR1 and CDR2 sequences are GTSNPN and SVGIG (reference sequence). DNA for the CDR3: TGTGCCCTAAGTGAGGCAGATACGCAGTATTTT. Translated, it gives CALSEADTQYF. The full variable domain, in which reference TRBV30 and TRBJ2-3 provide the parts outside the CDR3, is SQTIHQWPATLVQPVGSPLSLECTVEGTSNPNLYWYRQAAGRGLQLLFYSVGIGQISSEVPQNLSASRPQDRQFILSSKKLLLSDSGFYLCALSEADTQYFGPGTRLTVL.

The V and J genes are TRBV10-3 and TRBJ2-2; 9 bases are a match to TRBD1. The CDR3 spans 15 residues. The germline CDR1 and CDR2 sequences are ENHRY and SYGVKD. V lost 6 bases to trimming and J lost 5 bases; unmatched junction nucleotides: 7. CDR3 loop: CAISLSGTGTGELFF. CDR3 DNA: TGTGCCATCAGCTTATCCGGGACAGGGACCGGGGAGCTGTTTTTT.

The chain employs TRBV6-1 and TRBJ1-2; possibly TRBD1 for D (5 bases). CDR3 size: 14 residues. V was trimmed by 3 bases and J by 6 bases, leaving 14 bases between them. Germline-derived CDR1 and CDR2 are MNHNS and SASEGT. The CDR3 nucleotides are TGTGCCAGCAGTGATCGGTTACCGGGGGATGGCTACACCTTC. Translated: CASSDRLPGDGYTF.

This clone appeared once. The chain links TRBV7-2 to TRBJ2-1, with TRBD2 identical over 8 bases. V trimming: 8 bases; J trimming: 7 bases; junction bases outside the gene matches: 10. CDR1 is SGHTA and CDR2 is FQGNSA in the germline V gene. The CDR3 loop spans 14 amino acids. CDR3 coding DNA: TGTGCCAGCTTACCGGGGGGGGCCTGGAATGAGCAGTTCTTC. This translates into CASLPGGAWNEQFF.

This chain uses TRBV6-5 with TRBJ2-3; 9 bases align to TRBD2. J was trimmed by 3 bases and V by 6 bases; bases with no gene match: 7. This CDR3 region has 15 residues. Per germline, CDR1 MNHEY and CDR2 SVGAGI. The CDR3 region has the DNA TGTGCCAGCAGCCGCGGACTAGCGTGGACAGATACGCAGTATTTT. Translating gives CASSRGLAWTDTQYF.

The V gene is TRBV15, the J gene TRBJ2-7; 7 nucleotides align to TRBD1. Germline V gene sequence: CDR1 LNHNV, CDR2 YYDKDF (reference sequence). V lost 0 bases and J lost 6; bases outside the gene matches: 5. CDR3 length: 14 residues. CDR3 residues: CATSRDRGGLEQYF. CDR3 sequence (DNA): TGTGCCACCAGCAGAGATAGAGGGGGCCTCGAGCAGTACTTC.

This sequence joins TRBV19 and TRBJ2-3, with 7 positions matching TRBD1. This CDR3 is built from 14 residues. The V gene's germline CDR1 is LNHDA and CDR2 SQIVND (reference sequence). V shed 5 bases and J 0 bases; nucleotides not matched to a gene: 2. The CDR3 nucleotides read TGTGCCAGTAGTGGACAGGTTAGCACAGATACGCAGTATTTT. Residues: CASSGQVSTDTQYF.